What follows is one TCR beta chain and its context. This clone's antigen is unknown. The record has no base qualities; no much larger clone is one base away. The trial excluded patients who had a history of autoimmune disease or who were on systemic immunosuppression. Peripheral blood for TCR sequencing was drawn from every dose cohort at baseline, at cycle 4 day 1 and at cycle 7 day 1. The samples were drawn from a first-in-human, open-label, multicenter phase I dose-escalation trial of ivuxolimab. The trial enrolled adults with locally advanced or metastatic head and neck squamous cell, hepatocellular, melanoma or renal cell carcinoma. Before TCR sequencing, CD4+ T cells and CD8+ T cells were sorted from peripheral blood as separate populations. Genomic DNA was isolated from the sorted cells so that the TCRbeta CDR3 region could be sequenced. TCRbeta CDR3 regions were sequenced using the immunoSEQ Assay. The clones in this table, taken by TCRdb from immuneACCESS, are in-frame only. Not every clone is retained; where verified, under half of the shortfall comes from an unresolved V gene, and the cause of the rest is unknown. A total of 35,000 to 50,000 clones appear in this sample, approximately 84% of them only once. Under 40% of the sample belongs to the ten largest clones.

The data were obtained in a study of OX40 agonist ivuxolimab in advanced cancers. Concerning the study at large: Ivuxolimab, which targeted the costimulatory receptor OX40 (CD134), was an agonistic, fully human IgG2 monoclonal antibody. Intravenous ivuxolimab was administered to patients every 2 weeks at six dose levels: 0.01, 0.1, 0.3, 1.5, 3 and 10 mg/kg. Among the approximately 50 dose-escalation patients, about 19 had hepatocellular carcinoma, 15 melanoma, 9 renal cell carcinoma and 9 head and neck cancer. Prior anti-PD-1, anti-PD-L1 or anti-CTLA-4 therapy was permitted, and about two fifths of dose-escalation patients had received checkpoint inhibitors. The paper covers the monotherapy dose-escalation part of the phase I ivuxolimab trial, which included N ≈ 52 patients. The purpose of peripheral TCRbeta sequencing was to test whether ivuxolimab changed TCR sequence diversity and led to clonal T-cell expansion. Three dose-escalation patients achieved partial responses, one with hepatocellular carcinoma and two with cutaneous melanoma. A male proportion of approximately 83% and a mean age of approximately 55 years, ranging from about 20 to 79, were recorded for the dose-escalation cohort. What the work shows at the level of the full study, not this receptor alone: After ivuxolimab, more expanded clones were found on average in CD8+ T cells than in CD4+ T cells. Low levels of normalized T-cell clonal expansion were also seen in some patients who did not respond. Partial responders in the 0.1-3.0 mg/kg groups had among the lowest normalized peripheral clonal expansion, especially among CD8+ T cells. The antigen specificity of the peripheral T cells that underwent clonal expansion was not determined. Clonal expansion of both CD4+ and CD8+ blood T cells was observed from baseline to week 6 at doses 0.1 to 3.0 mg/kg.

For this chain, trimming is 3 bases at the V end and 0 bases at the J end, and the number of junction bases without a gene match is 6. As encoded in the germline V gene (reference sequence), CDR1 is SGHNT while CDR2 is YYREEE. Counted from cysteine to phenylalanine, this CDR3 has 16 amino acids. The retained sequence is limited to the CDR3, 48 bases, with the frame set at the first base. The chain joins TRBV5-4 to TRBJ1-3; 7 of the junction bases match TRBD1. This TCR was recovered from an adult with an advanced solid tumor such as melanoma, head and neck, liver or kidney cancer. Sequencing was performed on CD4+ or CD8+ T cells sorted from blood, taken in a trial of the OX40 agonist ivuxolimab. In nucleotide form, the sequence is TGTGCCAGCAGCTCGGACAGGACCTTCTCTGGAAACACCATATATTTT. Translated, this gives CASSSDRTFSGNTIYF.